The clone carrying this T cell receptor (beta chain) was seen ten or more times. In TCRdb, the 5' RACE reads were re-called with MiXCR into one record per CDR3 protein. The data contain hundreds of thousands of distinct CDR3 sequences, less than 25% of them singletons. This specimen belongs to a study of T-cell memory formation after mild COVID-19. At the level of the study: Each donor largely had its own TCR clusters.

The clonotype comes from an adult woman who had mild COVID-19 (a few samples of this study predate the infection). Cell type and time point are not known. What was sequenced was PBMCs or a T cell subset sorted from them (not recorded which).

The CDR3 loop is CSARDTGVDQPQHF. As DNA, the CDR3 is TGCAGTGCTAGAGATACCGGGGTCGATCAGCCCCAGCATTTT. V gene TRBV20-1 combines with J gene TRBJ1-5; the D is unclear. The CDR3 has 14 amino acids. The V end lost 0 bases, the J end lost 5 bases, and 11 bases lay between the germline ends. In germline, CDR1 is DFQATT, CDR2 SNEGSKA (reference sequence).